A single sample gave rise to the 30 T cell receptor beta chains below, sequenced in a study of control samples from healthy donors and cancer patients. Clones were read by immunoSEQ multiplex PCR, and TCRdb kept only the in-frame ones, dropping some. The data show tens of thousands of clones, roughly 91% seen once. The sample consisted of blood. These receptors came from a man aged 30 to 39 in good health.

This sequence joins TRBV12-3 or TRBV12-4 and TRBJ2-7; the D gene is possibly TRBD1 (5 bases). The CDR3 is 13 amino acids. V lost 2 bases to trimming and J lost 2 bases, with 7 bases between them. The CDR3 DNA sequence: TGTGCCAGCAGTTTACAGGGCCCCTACGAGCAGTACTTC. Residues: CASSLQGPYEQYF.

The rearrangement uses TRBV21-1 and TRBJ1-2. TRBV21-1 is annotated as a pseudogene. This CDR3 has 11 residues. The CDR3 coding sequence is TGTGCCAGTCACTCAGGGAGCGGCTACACCTTC. Translation: CASHSGSGYTF.

The J gene is TRBJ1-5, the V gene TRBV2, with TRBD1 as a possible D gene (5 bases). Germline V lookup: CDR1 SNHLY, CDR2 FYNNEI. Trimming removed 8 bases from V and 0 bases from J, with 14 bases in between. The CDR3 contains 15 residues. The CDR3 DNA is TGTGCCAGCCAACGGGGGGGAAATAGCAATCAGCCCCAGCATTTT. Its protein is CASQRGGNSNQPQHF.

The rearrangement uses TRBV9 and TRBJ2-6; 7 nucleotides align to TRBD2. Unmatched junction bases numbered 8, after V lost 3 bases and J lost 2 bases. Germline V CDR1 and CDR2: SGDLS, YYNGEE. This CDR3 has 17 residues. This chain's CDR3 is CASSARAGVAGANVLTF. CDR3 bases: TGTGCCAGCAGCGCCAGGGCGGGAGTGGCTGGGGCCAACGTCCTGACTTTC.

With respect to this clone: Other DNA variants within this sample encode the same CDR3. The chain has TRBV19 and TRBJ1-3; D unclear. Between the trimmed V and J ends, which lost 8 bases and 0 bases, there was a span of 14 bases. CDR1 and CDR2 (germline): LNHDA, SQIVND (reference sequence). The CDR3 spans 15 residues. As DNA, the CDR3 is TGTGCCAGTCGGATGGGATTGCTCTCTGGAAACACCATATATTTT. It specifies CASRMGLLSGNTIYF.

The chain uses TRBV4-2 and TRBJ1-3, with D unclear. Germline CDR1 and CDR2: LGHNA and YNFKEQ. The CDR3 is made up of 15 amino acids. Trimming cost V 1 base and J 0 bases, with 7 bases left between them. CDR3 amino acids: CASSQGTSSGNTIYF. The CDR3 DNA reads TGTGCCAGCAGCCAAGGGACGAGCTCTGGAAACACCATATATTTT.

The rearrangement links TRBV19 to TRBJ1-2; TRBD1 matches at 9 bases. CDR3 length equals 14 residues. Germline V lookup: CDR1 LNHDA, CDR2 SQIVND (reference sequence). V shed 6 bases and J 1 base; nucleotides not matched to a gene: 3. The CDR3 spells CASSPTGGNYGYTF. The CDR3 DNA reads as TGTGCCAGTAGCCCGACAGGGGGTAACTATGGCTACACCTTC.

The J gene is TRBJ2-2, the V gene TRBV21-1. TRBV21-1 is deemed a pseudogene. The CDR3 has 14 residues. The CDR3 bases are TGTGCCAGCAGCAGGGGTCCGAACACCGGGGAGCTGTTTTTT. Translated: CASSRGPNTGELFF.

This chain uses TRBV6-6 with TRBJ1-1, with TRBD1 identical over 8 bases. Germline lookup yields CDR1 MNHNY and CDR2 SVGAGI (reference sequence). The J segment lost 3 bases and the V segment lost 6 bases, leaving 12 bases of the junction unmatched. The CDR3 totals 16 residues. This CDR3 is CASSHGQGVTDTEAFF. The CDR3 bases are TGTGCCAGCAGCCACGGACAGGGAGTAACGGACACTGAAGCTTTCTTT.

J is TRBJ2-7 and V is TRBV19; D remains unclear. Germline V gene data show CDR1 as LNHDA and CDR2 as SQIVND (reference sequence). The CDR3 consists of 14 residues. Trimming pared 5 bases from V and 1 base from J, leaving 12 bases between. CDR3 in amino acids: CASSLMPLSYEQYF. Here the CDR3 DNA reads TGTGCCAGTAGTCTCATGCCCCTGTCCTACGAGCAGTACTTC.

This chain uses TRBV7-9 with TRBJ1-2; 9 bases map to TRBD1. The germline CDR1 and CDR2 sequences are SEHNR and FQNEAQ (reference sequence). The CDR3 spans 15 residues. Unmatched junction bases numbered 8, after V lost 1 base and J lost 8 bases. The DNA for the CDR3 is TGTGCCAGCAGCTTAGAGACCGGGACAGGGTTGGGCTACACCTTC. Translating it yields CASSLETGTGLGYTF.

This chain uses TRBV3-1 (or the pseudogene TRBV3-2) with TRBJ2-5; 11 bases are shared with TRBD1. The length of the CDR3 is 17 residues. The V gene end was trimmed by 4 bases and the J gene end by 4 bases; junction bases not matched to a gene: 11. Looked up from germline, CDR1 is LGHDT and CDR2 is YNNKEL (reference sequence). The CDR3 DNA reads TGTGCCAGCAGCCCAAAAGCTGGGACAGGGGGGCGAGAGACCCAGTACTTC. Its protein product is CASSPKAGTGGRETQYF.

The gene calls are TRBV19 and TRBJ1-2; 7 bases are a match to TRBD1. Trimming took 1 base from V and 5 from J; bases not matched to a gene: 4. CDR3 size: 14 residues. Looked up from germline, CDR1 is LNHDA and CDR2 is SQIVND (reference sequence). CDR3 in DNA: TGTGCCAGTAGTATAGGAGGGGGCAGGTATGGCTACACCTTC. It yields the protein CASSIGGGRYGYTF.

This sequence joins TRBV7-3 and TRBJ2-7; D is tentatively TRBD1 or TRBD2 (5 bases each). The length of the CDR3 is 13 residues. Per the germline V gene, CDR1 is SGHTA and CDR2 is FQGTGA. V gave up 4 bases and J gave up 2 bases, with 9 bases separating them. CDR3 nucleotides: TGTGCCAGCAGCTATGTGGGGGCCTACGAGCAGTACTTC. The encoded protein is CASSYVGAYEQYF.

This chain joins TRBV29-1 and TRBJ2-7; 8 bases align to TRBD1. CDR1 SQVTM and CDR2 ANQGSEA come from the germline V gene. The CDR3 extends over 12 amino acids. Trimming took 5 bases from V and 2 from J; bases not matched to a gene: 2. The CDR3 coding sequence is TGCAGCGTTCTACAGGGGGCCTACGAGCAGTACTTC. Translation: CSVLQGAYEQYF.

This chain connects TRBV5-4 to TRBJ1-1; weak D call: TRBD1 (5 bases). Germline CDR1 and CDR2: SGHNT and YYREEE (reference sequence). Trimming pared 3 bases from V and 7 bases from J, leaving 7 bases between. The CDR3 is 11 residues long. CDR3: CASSWGHEAFF. Written as DNA, the CDR3 is TGTGCCAGCAGCTGGGGCCATGAAGCTTTCTTT. Full variable domain (rest looked up from reference TRBV5-4 and TRBJ1-1): ETGVTQSPTHLIKTRGQQVTLRCSSQSGHNTVSWYQQALGQGPQFIFQYYREEENGRGNFPPRFSGLQFPNYSSELNVNALELDDSALYLCASSWGHEAFFGQGTRLTVV.

The chain is built from TRBV6-6 and TRBJ2-7; 8 nucleotides line up with TRBD1. From germline, CDR1 is MNHNY and CDR2 SVGAGI (reference sequence). After removal of 8 bases from V and 3 bases from J, the junction contained 12 bases not matched to a gene. The CDR3 has 15 residues. CDR3 in amino acids: CASGETGGTSYEQYF. CDR3 nucleotides: TGTGCCAGCGGAGAAACAGGGGGTACAAGCTACGAGCAGTACTTC.

This clone has just one count. This chain connects TRBV6-5 to TRBJ2-1, with 12 bases that match TRBD2. The germline V gene has CDR1 MNHEY and CDR2 SVGAGI. The length of the CDR3 is 16 residues. The V gene end was trimmed by 0 bases and the J gene end by 9 bases; junction bases not matched to a gene: 6. The chain's CDR3 is CASSYSMASGRGEQFF. In DNA form, the CDR3 reads TGTGCCAGCAGTTACTCGATGGCTAGCGGGAGGGGTGAGCAGTTCTTC.

A single count supports this clone. The V gene is TRBV2, the J gene TRBJ1-2; D gene uncertain. V gave up 5 bases and J gave up 2 bases, with 12 bases separating them. Per the germline V gene, CDR1 is SNHLY and CDR2 is FYNNEI. There are 14 residues in the CDR3. CDR3 region: CASSSTGRNYGYTF. The CDR3 bases are TGTGCCAGCAGTAGCACGGGCAGAAACTATGGCTACACCTTC.

The V gene is TRBV4-3, the J gene TRBJ2-7; tentatively, D is TRBD1 (5 bases). Trimming cost V 4 bases and J 3 bases, with 16 bases left between them. Germline CDR1 LGHNA, CDR2 YSLEER. The CDR3 is 15 amino acids. CDR3 DNA sequence: TGCGCCAGCAGCCGAGCTGGGGCAGGCGTCTACGAGCAGTACTTC. This codes for CASSRAGAGVYEQYF.

CDR3 residues: CSAPQGTGQGASGYTF. The CDR3 nucleotides read TGCAGCGCCCCCCAGGGGACGGGACAGGGGGCTTCTGGCTACACCTTC. J is TRBJ1-2 and V is TRBV29-1; 12 nucleotides match TRBD1. This CDR3 is 16 amino acids long. V shed 7 bases and J 7 bases; nucleotides not matched to a gene: 16. Germline CDR1 reads SQVTM; CDR2 reads ANQGSEA.

The V call is TRBV19, the J call TRBJ1-4, with 12 bases identical to TRBD1. The CDR3 sequence is 14 residues long. The germline V gene has CDR1 LNHDA and CDR2 SQIVND (reference sequence). Trimming took 5 bases from V and 8 from J; bases not matched to a gene: 3. The CDR3 reads CASSPGTGGEKLFF. CDR3 DNA sequence: TGTGCCAGTAGTCCCGGGACAGGGGGCGAAAAACTGTTTTTT.

The CDR3 DNA reads as TGTGCCAGCAGTTCCCTCGACAGGGCCACCTATGGCTACACCTTC. Its protein is CASSSLDRATYGYTF. The V gene is TRBV28, the J gene TRBJ1-2, with 7 nucleotides matching TRBD1. V gave up 4 bases and J gave up 4 bases; unmatched junction bases: 9. The CDR3 spans 15 residues. Germline V lookup: CDR1 MDHEN, CDR2 SYDVKM.

This clone was recorded once. The chain combines TRBV19 with TRBJ2-6, with D perhaps TRBD1 (5 bases). Germline V gene sequence: CDR1 LNHDA, CDR2 SQIVND (reference sequence). Trimming removed 3 bases from V and 0 bases from J, with 9 bases in between. This CDR3 has 16 amino acids. CDR3 sequence: CASSIPGLSGANVLTF. The CDR3 DNA reads as TGTGCCAGTAGTATCCCAGGGCTCTCTGGGGCCAACGTCCTGACTTTC.

The chain links TRBV18 to TRBJ2-3; D may be TRBD2 (6 bases). From germline, CDR1 is KGHSH and CDR2 LQKENI. The CDR3 sequence is 15 residues long. V shed 0 bases and J shed 4 bases, with 11 bases lying between them. The CDR3 DNA reads TGTGCCAGCTCACCACCGGTTCGCGGGGCAGATACGCAGTATTTT. Amino acid sequence: CASSPPVRGADTQYF. Looking up the rest from reference TRBV18 and TRBJ2-3 gives the full variable domain: NAGVMQNPRHLVRRRGQEARLRCSPMKGHSHVYWYRQLPEEGLKFMVYLQKENIIDESGMPKERFSAEFPKEGPSILRIQQVVRGDSAAYFCASSPPVRGADTQYFGPGTRLTVL.

The chain uses TRBV18 and TRBJ2-5; TRBD2 agrees at 9 bases. After removal of 3 bases from V and 4 bases from J, the junction contained 6 bases not matched to a gene. Looked up from germline, CDR1 is KGHSH and CDR2 is LQKENI. The CDR3 runs to 15 residues. The CDR3 loop is CASSPSLAGVETQYF. The CDR3 nucleotides read TGTGCCAGCTCACCGTCGTTAGCGGGAGTAGAGACCCAGTACTTC.

This sequence joins TRBV7-9 and TRBJ2-1; 8 positions agree with TRBD1. Germline V gene sequence: CDR1 SEHNR, CDR2 FQNEAQ (reference sequence). J was trimmed by 1 base and V by 5 bases; bases with no gene match: 7. The CDR3 totals 16 residues. CDR3 sequence reads: CASSPGQGRSYNEQFF. In DNA form, the CDR3 reads TGTGCCAGCAGCCCCGGACAGGGAAGATCCTACAATGAGCAGTTCTTC.

This sequence joins TRBV4-1 and TRBJ2-7; D might be TRBD1 or TRBD2, each matching 5 bases. CDR1 and CDR2 (germline): MGHRA, YSYEKL. The CDR3 covers 17 residues. V dropped 5 bases and J dropped 1 base, with 21 bases sitting between them. In nucleotides, the CDR3 is TGCGCCAGCAGCAAGGGACCGCCTTTCGGCAATTCCTACGAGCAGTACTTC. It is translated as CASSKGPPFGNSYEQYF.

The chain combines TRBV4-1 with TRBJ2-7, with D perhaps matching TRBD1 (6 bases). V gave up 0 bases and J gave up 0 bases, with 9 bases separating them. The length of the CDR3 is 15 residues. CDR1 and CDR2 (germline): MGHRA, YSYEKL. The CDR3 sequence is CASSQEQGTSYEQYF. DNA of the CDR3: TGCGCCAGCAGCCAAGAACAGGGCACCTCCTACGAGCAGTACTTC.

The V and J genes are TRBV7-9 and TRBJ2-2, with 13 bases aligning to TRBD2. V was clipped by 5 bases and J by 7 bases; unmatched bases: 10. In germline, CDR1 is SEHNR, CDR2 FQNEAQ (reference sequence). This CDR3 is built from 17 residues. As DNA, the CDR3 is TGTGCCAGCAGCCCCCGGACTAGCGGGAGCTTCGTCGGGGAGCTGTTTTTT. Amino acids: CASSPRTSGSFVGELFF.